This T cell receptor (beta chain) was sequenced in a study of T cells in localized non-small cell lung cancer. Repertoires were generated with immunoSEQ multiplex PCR, while TCRdb's copy carries only in-frame clones and drops some. Of 50,000 to 75,000 clones listed, approximately 90% are singletons. V was trimmed by 1 base and J by 1 base, leaving 11 bases between them. Germline V gene lookup returns CDR1 GTSNPN and CDR2 SVGIG (reference sequence). The CDR3 contains 15 residues. This clone was picked up a small number of times. Its antigen remains unknown. Study-wide findings and caveats: Among blood samples, higher T cell density accompanied longer overall survival. Detection in adjacent lung was observed for a median around 50 of the top 100 tumor clones. Heterogeneity is still possible, as just one tumor region was sequenced. Compared with tumor, uninvolved adjacent lung displayed greater T cell clonality, ranking highest overall.

The chain combines TRBV30 with TRBJ1-3; D not certain. The sequence was obtained from a man aged 35 to 69 with stage I lung adenocarcinoma. The sample was peripheral blood, taken before any cancer treatment. As DNA, the CDR3 is TGTGCCTGGAGTGACGTAGTAACGTCTGGAAACACCATATATTTT. Protein sequence: CAWSDVVTSGNTIYF.